This is a list of T cell receptor beta chains from one sample in a study of T cells in Graves' hyperthyroidism and ophthalmopathy. TCRdb called the multiplex PCR reads again in MiXCR, with one record for every CDR3 protein. The table shows about 600,000 distinct CDR3 sequences, with about 16% occurring only once. The sample was blood. The origin of the receptors is a woman in her thirties or forties with Graves' ophthalmopathy. Both conserved end residues are part of each CDR3. Clone size is shown for a subset of rows, as once, few, many or a class of expanded clone.

v_call: TRBV19
clone_size: many
cdr3_aa: CASSGQGKTEAFF

v_call: TRBV20-1
clone_size: NA
cdr3_aa: CSAPLRSTQGYGYTF

v_call: TRBV3-1
clone_size: many
cdr3_aa: CASSQTGTGDDTQYF

v_call: TRBV28
clone_size: few
cdr3_aa: CASSPRARLAPTYEQYF

v_call: TRBV2
clone_size: many
cdr3_aa: CASSVGGSGSSDEQYF

v_call: TRBV6-1
clone_size: many
cdr3_aa: CASSPGRTYGYTF

v_call: TRBV5-6
clone_size: few
cdr3_aa: CASSGTGGPNYGYTF

v_call: TRBV4-1
clone_size: many
cdr3_aa: CASSLAPGGRGSSNEQFF

v_call: TRBV6-1
clone_size: few
cdr3_aa: CASSVGLTRTDTQYF

v_call: TRBV7-8
clone_size: NA
cdr3_aa: CASNPYGGQGNQPQHF

v_call: TRBV29-1
clone_size: NA
cdr3_aa: CSVILAGVFETQYF

v_call: TRBV4-2
clone_size: NA
cdr3_aa: CASSEGTGTGTYEQYF

v_call: TRBV6-1
clone_size: NA
cdr3_aa: CASGDRDRGLLAFF

v_call: TRBV20-1
clone_size: many
cdr3_aa: CSARGGGIAGGPLETQYF

v_call: TRBV6-1
clone_size: few
cdr3_aa: CASTPTGSLDSPLHF

v_call: TRBV18
clone_size: many
cdr3_aa: CASSPPGTSYEQYF

v_call: TRBV28
clone_size: many
cdr3_aa: CASSLGGGGNQPQHF

v_call: TRBV2
clone_size: many
cdr3_aa: CASTRTGGPYEQYF

v_call: TRBV6-1
clone_size: NA
cdr3_aa: CASRKPGGNTGELFF

v_call: TRBV20-1
clone_size: many
cdr3_aa: CSARILGRGQETQYF

v_call: TRBV11-2
clone_size: NA
cdr3_aa: CASSLDRAGVHEQYF

v_call: TRBV20-1
clone_size: many
cdr3_aa: CSAKSYNQETQYF

v_call: TRBV27
clone_size: many
cdr3_aa: CASSLLRTGNTEAFF

v_call: TRBV7-2
clone_size: few
cdr3_aa: CASSPTGGRGEKLFF

v_call: TRBV5-1
clone_size: NA
cdr3_aa: CASSLEPSGTIWEEQYF

v_call: TRBV5-8
clone_size: many
cdr3_aa: CASSFQPTYEQYF

v_call: TRBV7-9
clone_size: NA
cdr3_aa: CASSPLGEGPTEAFF

v_call: TRBV7-9
clone_size: many
cdr3_aa: CASSLRTGGTDTQYF

v_call: TRBV6-1
clone_size: NA
cdr3_aa: CASRTGNQQPQHF

v_call: TRBV6-1
clone_size: many
cdr3_aa: CASSRQGGGTDTQYF

v_call: TRBV20-1
clone_size: few
cdr3_aa: CSARTRGEQYF

v_call: TRBV9
clone_size: few
cdr3_aa: CASSVGGLDEQFF

v_call: TRBV30
clone_size: NA
cdr3_aa: CAWSVGGVGATDTQYF

v_call: TRBV5-1
clone_size: NA
cdr3_aa: CASSQGQGLDTQYF

v_call: TRBV29-1
clone_size: few
cdr3_aa: CSITANAEAFF

v_call: TRBV15
clone_size: NA
cdr3_aa: CATASGLNNEQFF

v_call: TRBV7-2
clone_size: few
cdr3_aa: CASSWKRTSGTYEQYF

v_call: TRBV5-1
clone_size: NA
cdr3_aa: CASSLVREVTEAFF

v_call: TRBV7-6
clone_size: NA
cdr3_aa: CASSLVLRDEQHF

v_call: TRBV2
clone_size: many
cdr3_aa: CASMRGSGANVLTF

v_call: TRBV2
clone_size: many
cdr3_aa: CASRGGSSASGEVLTDTQYF

v_call: TRBV2
clone_size: many
cdr3_aa: CASSERVDSYEQYF

v_call: TRBV5-1
clone_size: many
cdr3_aa: CASSLGQPQETQYF

v_call: TRBV20-1
clone_size: few
cdr3_aa: CSARDPNREKLFF

v_call: TRBV11-2
clone_size: many
cdr3_aa: CASSFRQGYQETQYF

v_call: TRBV2
clone_size: many
cdr3_aa: CASSNGRAFYNEQFF

v_call: TRBV2
clone_size: many
cdr3_aa: CASSKGVAKNIQYF

v_call: TRBV2
clone_size: many
cdr3_aa: CASRETSVDTQYF

v_call: TRBV12-3/TRBV12-4
clone_size: many
cdr3_aa: CASSLTRGPSIGNTIYF

v_call: TRBV20-1
clone_size: few
cdr3_aa: CSAEDRVVDQPQHF

v_call: TRBV6-2/TRBV6-3
clone_size: many
cdr3_aa: CASSSRGFRGRETQYF

v_call: TRBV6-5
clone_size: NA
cdr3_aa: CASSYGGTGLYEQYF

v_call: TRBV19
clone_size: NA
cdr3_aa: CASSYSGGVAYNEQFF

v_call: TRBV20-1
clone_size: few
cdr3_aa: CSASPNTGLSYGYTF